A selection of T cell receptor beta chains follows, all from one sample in a study of CD8 T cells in Susac syndrome. TCRdb reprocessed the immunoSEQ multiplex PCR reads with MiXCR, giving one entry per CDR3 protein. The table has around 150,000 distinct CDR3 sequences, about 94% seen once. The sequencing input was CD4+ T cells from PBMCs. The receptors originated from a human donor in good health. Both conserved end residues are part of each CDR3. The order of the fields is J gene, V gene, clone size, D gene, CDR3 DNA, CDR3 protein. A D gene is named only where the DNA matches it firmly. Clone size is not always given. Where it is, it says once, few, many or a class for expanded clones.

TRBJ2-1 | TRBV1 | - | - | TGCACCAGCAGCCAAGATCATCACAGCTTCTACAATGAGCAGTTCTTC | CTSSQDHHSFYNEQFF
TRBJ2-7 | TRBV7-2 | - | TRBD1 | TGTGCCAGCAGCTTCAGGACAGGGGGCGGCTACGAGCAGTACTTC | CASSFRTGGGYEQYF
TRBJ1-1 | TRBV5-1 | - | - | TGCGCCAGCAGCTTAACCATGAACACTGAAGCTTTCTTT | CASSLTMNTEAFF
TRBJ2-1 | TRBV12-5 | - | - | TGTGCTAGTGGTTTGCGGGGGGAGCAGTTCTTC | CASGLRGEQFF
TRBJ2-1 | TRBV20-1 | - | TRBD2 | TGCAGTGCTAAGTCTCTTCTAGCGGGGGGGACCATGGAGCAGTTCTTC | CSAKSLLAGGTMEQFF
TRBJ2-7 | TRBV5-4 | - | - | TGTGCCAGCAGCGTACAGGGCAGACAGAGCTACGAGCAGTACTTC | CASSVQGRQSYEQYF
TRBJ2-7 | TRBV3-1 | - | TRBD1 | TGTGCCAGCAGCCCAGACAGGGACCTATACGAGCAGTACTTC | CASSPDRDLYEQYF
TRBJ2-7 | TRBV28 | - | - | TGTGCCAGCAGCTCCATTAAGAAGCAGTACTTC | CASSSIKKQYF
TRBJ2-3 | TRBV7-2 | - | - | TGTGCCAGCAGCTTAGCGCATGGACTCCCGATAACAGATACGCAGTATTTT | CASSLAHGLPITDTQYF
TRBJ1-6 | TRBV2 | - | TRBD1 | TGTGCCAGCAGCCCGGACAGGGGGGATTCACCCCTCCACTTT | CASSPDRGDSPLHF
TRBJ2-1 | TRBV2 | - | - | TGTGCCAGCAGGGAATCTAGCTCAAGCTACAATGAGCAGTTCTTC | CASRESSSSYNEQFF
TRBJ1-2 | TRBV9 | - | - | TGTGCCAGCAGCGTAGGGCCAGGGGTTGGCTACACCTTC | CASSVGPGVGYTF
TRBJ1-1 | TRBV3-1 | - | - | TGTGCCAGCAGCCAAGATCGGGGGTACACTGAAGCTTTCTTT | CASSQDRGYTEAFF
TRBJ2-5 | TRBV20-1 | - | - | TGCAGTGCTAGGAGGGGCCTGGAGACCCAGTACTTC | CSARRGLETQYF
TRBJ1-5 | TRBV30 | - | - | TGTGCCTGGAGCGGGGTTAGCAATCAGCCCCAGCATTTT | CAWSGVSNQPQHF
TRBJ2-2 | TRBV29-1 | - | - | TGCAGCGTACCCAGACCGAGCACAGCCGGGGAGCTGTTTTTT | CSVPRPSTAGELFF
TRBJ2-1 | TRBV29-1 | - | TRBD1 | TGCAGCGTGGGATCGACAGGGGGCAATGAGCAGTTCTTC | CSVGSTGGNEQFF
TRBJ2-1 | TRBV12-3/TRBV12-4 | - | - | TGTGCCAGCAGTTTTTTAAATCGCAATGAGCAGTTCTTC | CASSFLNRNEQFF
TRBJ2-3 | TRBV30 | - | - | TGTGCCTGGAGTCGGGGGTCAGATACGCAGTATTTT | CAWSRGSDTQYF
TRBJ1-5 | TRBV3-1 | - | - | TGTGCCAGCAGCCGAGGAGGTCAGCCCCAGCATTTT | CASSRGGQPQHF
TRBJ2-2 | TRBV3-1 | - | - | TGTGCCAGCAGCCAAGGGTACAGAAACACCGGGGAGCTGTTTTTT | CASSQGYRNTGELFF
TRBJ1-5 | TRBV30 | - | - | TGTGCCTGGAGTGTTTCGCACAATCAGCCCCAGCATTTT | CAWSVSHNQPQHF
TRBJ1-2 | TRBV28 | - | - | TGTGCCAGCAGTTCCGCCGGGCCAAACTATGGCTACACCTTC | CASSSAGPNYGYTF
TRBJ2-7 | TRBV28 | - | TRBD1 | TGTGCCAGCAAAAAACAGGGGGGCCGCTACGAGCAGTACTTC | CASKKQGGRYEQYF
TRBJ1-5 | TRBV28 | - | - | TGTGCCAGCAGCGGGACTTTAGATCAGCCCCAGCATTTT | CASSGTLDQPQHF
TRBJ1-6 | TRBV9 | - | - | TGTGCCAGCAGCGCCCGGCCAGGAGGGAGAAATTCACCCCTCCACTTT | CASSARPGGRNSPLHF
TRBJ2-7 | TRBV29-1 | once | - | TGCAGCGTTGTGTCTGCCGGGGGTTACGAGCAGTACTTC | CSVVSAGGYEQYF
TRBJ1-2 | TRBV20-1 | - | - | TGCAGTGCTGCCGCCGGGAGTAACTATGGCTACACCTTC | CSAAAGSNYGYTF
TRBJ1-1 | TRBV12-5 | - | - | TGTGCTAGTGGTTTGGGAGGACGGTTGAACACTGAAGCTTTCTTT | CASGLGGRLNTEAFF
TRBJ1-1 | TRBV18 | - | - | TGTGCCAGCTCACCACCTAGTGTCGCAAACACTGAAGCTTTCTTT | CASSPPSVANTEAFF
TRBJ2-1 | TRBV5-1 | - | - | TGCGCCAGCAGCCTGACAGACCTCCTTGAGCAGTTCTTC | CASSLTDLLEQFF
TRBJ2-3 | TRBV20-1 | - | - | TGCAGTGCTAGAGGCACAGATACGCAGTATTTT | CSARGTDTQYF
TRBJ2-7 | TRBV6-5 | - | - | TGTGCCAGCAGTTACTCCACAGGGTTCGAGCAGTACTTC | CASSYSTGFEQYF
TRBJ2-2 | TRBV9 | - | TRBD1 | TGTGCCAGCAGCCCAAGATCAGGGGGCACCGGGGAGCTGTTTTTT | CASSPRSGGTGELFF
TRBJ1-5 | TRBV9 | - | TRBD1 | TGTGCCAGCAGCGAAGCAGGGGGGTTCAATCAGCCCCAGCATTTT | CASSEAGGFNQPQHF
TRBJ2-7 | TRBV29-1 | - | TRBD2 | TGCAGCGTTGATCTAGCGGGGTCCTACGAGCAGTACTTC | CSVDLAGSYEQYF
TRBJ2-1 | TRBV20-1 | - | - | TGCAGTGCTAGAGATGGGTCACGTGAGCAGTTCTTC | CSARDGSREQFF
TRBJ1-2 | TRBV5-1 | few | TRBD1 | TGCGCCAGCAGCCCTAACCAGGGGGCGGATGGCTACACCTTC | CASSPNQGADGYTF
TRBJ1-2 | TRBV12-3/TRBV12-4 | - | - | TGTGCCAGCAGCCCCCGCAGGGATGGCTACACCTTC | CASSPRRDGYTF
TRBJ2-7 | TRBV6-5 | few | - | TGTGCCAGCAGCTCAGGGGCCGAGCAGTACTTC | CASSSGAEQYF
TRBJ1-5 | TRBV30 | - | - | TGTGCCTGGAGTGCGAATCTTCTTGATCAGCCCCAGCATTTT | CAWSANLLDQPQHF
TRBJ1-6 | TRBV7-2 | - | - | TGTGCCAGCAGCTTAGAGGGCGTTGGGTCACCCCTCCACTTT | CASSLEGVGSPLHF
TRBJ2-5 | TRBV6-2/TRBV6-3 | - | - | TGTGCCAGCAGTTACCCCCTATTTGGAGGAACCCACCTGCGAGAGACCCAGTACTTC | CASSYPLFGGTHLRETQYF
TRBJ2-3 | TRBV27 | - | - | TGTGCCAGCAGTGCCCGGGCCTCTCAGGCAGATACGCAGTATTTT | CASSARASQADTQYF
TRBJ2-6 | TRBV3-1 | - | - | TGTGCCAGCGGTGCCTTAGGCGGGGCCAACGTCCTGACTTTC | CASGALGGANVLTF
TRBJ2-6 | TRBV20-1 | - | - | TGCAGTGCTAGAGTCTTAGGCTCTGGGGCCAACGTCCTGACTTTC | CSARVLGSGANVLTF
TRBJ1-4 | TRBV20-1 | - | - | TGCAGTGCTAGGCTACCTAATGAAAAACTGTTTTTT | CSARLPNEKLFF
TRBJ2-5 | TRBV30 | - | TRBD2 | TGTGCCTGGAGTTCAGCGGGGGGCCAAGAGACCCAGTACTTC | CAWSSAGGQETQYF
TRBJ1-3 | TRBV20-1 | - | TRBD1 | TGCAGTGCTAGAAATCCGGGGACAGCCGAGAGGGCCTCTGGAAACACCATATATTTT | CSARNPGTAERASGNTIYF
TRBJ1-1 | TRBV19 | few | TRBD1 | TGTGCCAGTACCCGGACAGGGACAAACACTGAAGCTTTCTTT | CASTRTGTNTEAFF
TRBJ1-4 | TRBV4-3 | - | - | TGCGCCAGCAGCACCCGACAGACAACTAATGAAAAACTGTTTTTT | CASSTRQTTNEKLFF
TRBJ1-1 | TRBV20-1 | - | - | TGCAGTGCTAGTGGCGGAAGGGTTGAGCCCGAAGCTTTCTTT | CSASGGRVEPEAFF
TRBJ2-7 | TRBV2 | few | - | TGTGCCAGCAGGGCGGACGGCTCCTACGAGCAGTACTTC | CASRADGSYEQYF